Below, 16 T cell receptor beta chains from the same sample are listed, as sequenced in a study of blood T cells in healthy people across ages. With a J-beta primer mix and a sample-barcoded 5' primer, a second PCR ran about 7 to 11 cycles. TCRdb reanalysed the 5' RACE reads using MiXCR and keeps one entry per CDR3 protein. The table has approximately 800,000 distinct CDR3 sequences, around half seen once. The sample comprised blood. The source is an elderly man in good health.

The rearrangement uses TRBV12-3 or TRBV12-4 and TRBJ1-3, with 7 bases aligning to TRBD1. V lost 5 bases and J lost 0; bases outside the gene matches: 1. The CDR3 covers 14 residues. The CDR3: CASSQGGSGNTIYF. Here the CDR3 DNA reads TGTGCCAGCAGTCAGGGGGGCTCTGGAAACACCATATATTTT.

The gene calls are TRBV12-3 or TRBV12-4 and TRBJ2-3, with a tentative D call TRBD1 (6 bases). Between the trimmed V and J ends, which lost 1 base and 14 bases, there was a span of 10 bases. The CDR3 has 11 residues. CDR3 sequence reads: CASSLGGPAYF. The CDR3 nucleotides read TGTGCCAGCAGTTTAGGGGGGCCCGCGTATTTT.

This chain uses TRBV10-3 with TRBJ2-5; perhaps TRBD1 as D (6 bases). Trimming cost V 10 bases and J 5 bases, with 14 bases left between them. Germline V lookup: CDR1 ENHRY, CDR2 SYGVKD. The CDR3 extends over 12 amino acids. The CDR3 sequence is CATKGEWETQYF. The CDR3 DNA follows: TGTGCCACCAAGGGGGAGTGGGAGACCCAGTACTTC.

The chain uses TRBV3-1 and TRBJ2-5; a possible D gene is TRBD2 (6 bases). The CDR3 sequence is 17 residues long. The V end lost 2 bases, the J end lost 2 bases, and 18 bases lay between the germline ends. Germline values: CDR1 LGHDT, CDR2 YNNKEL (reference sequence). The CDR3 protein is CASSQRFGTQSQETQYF. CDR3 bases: TGTGCCAGCAGCCAAAGATTCGGGACTCAAAGTCAAGAGACCCAGTACTTC.

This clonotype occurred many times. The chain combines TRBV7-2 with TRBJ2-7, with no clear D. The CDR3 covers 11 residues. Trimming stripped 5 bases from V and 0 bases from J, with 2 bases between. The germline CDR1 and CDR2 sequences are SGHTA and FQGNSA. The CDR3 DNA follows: TGTGCCAGCAGCCCCTCCTACGAGCAGTACTTC. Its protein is CASSPSYEQYF.

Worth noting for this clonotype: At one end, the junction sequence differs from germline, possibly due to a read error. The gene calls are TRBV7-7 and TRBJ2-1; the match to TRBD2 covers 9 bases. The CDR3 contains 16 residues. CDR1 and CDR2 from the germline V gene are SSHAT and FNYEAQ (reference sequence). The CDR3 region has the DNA TGTGCTAGCAGCTTAGGGGGTAGCGGGGGCTACAATGAGCAGTTCTTC. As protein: CASSLGGSGGYNEQFF.

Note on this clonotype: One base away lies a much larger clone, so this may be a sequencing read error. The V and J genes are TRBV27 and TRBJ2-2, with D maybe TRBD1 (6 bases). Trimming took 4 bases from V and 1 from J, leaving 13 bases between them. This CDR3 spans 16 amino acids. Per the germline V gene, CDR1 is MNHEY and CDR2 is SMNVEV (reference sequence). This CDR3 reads CASSYAAGVNTGELFF. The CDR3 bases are TGTGCCAGCAGTTACGCAGCAGGGGTGAACACCGGGGAGCTGTTTTTT.

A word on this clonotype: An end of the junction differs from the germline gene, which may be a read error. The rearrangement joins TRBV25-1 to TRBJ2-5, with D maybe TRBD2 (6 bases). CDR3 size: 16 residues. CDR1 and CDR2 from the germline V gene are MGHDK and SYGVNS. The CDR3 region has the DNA TGCGCCAGCACCCAAAGTCGGGGGATCGGCCAAGAGACCCAGTACTTC. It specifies CASTQSRGIGQETQYF.

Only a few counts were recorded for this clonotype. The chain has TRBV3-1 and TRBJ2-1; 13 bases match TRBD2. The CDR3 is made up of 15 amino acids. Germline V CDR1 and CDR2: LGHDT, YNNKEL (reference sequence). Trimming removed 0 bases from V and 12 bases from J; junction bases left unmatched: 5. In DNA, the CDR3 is TGTGCCAGCAGCCAAGAAGGACTAGCGGGAGCAATGCAGTTCTTC. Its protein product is CASSQEGLAGAMQFF.

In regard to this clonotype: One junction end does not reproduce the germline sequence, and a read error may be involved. Here the CDR3 reads CACSVGGGQGNNEQFF. The CDR3 DNA follows: TGTGCCTGCAGCGTAGGGGGTGGACAGGGAAACAATGAGCAGTTCTTC. The V call is TRBV9, the J call TRBJ2-1; 8 bases match TRBD1. CDR3 length: 16 residues. CDR1 and CDR2 (germline): SGDLS, YYNGEE.

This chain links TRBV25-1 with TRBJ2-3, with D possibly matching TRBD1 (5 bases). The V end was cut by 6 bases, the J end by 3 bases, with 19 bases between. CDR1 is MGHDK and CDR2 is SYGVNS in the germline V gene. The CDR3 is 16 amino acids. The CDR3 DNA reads TGTGCCAGCAGCGCATCAAGGGGCTACGGGACAGATACGCAGTATTTT. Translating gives CASSASRGYGTDTQYF.

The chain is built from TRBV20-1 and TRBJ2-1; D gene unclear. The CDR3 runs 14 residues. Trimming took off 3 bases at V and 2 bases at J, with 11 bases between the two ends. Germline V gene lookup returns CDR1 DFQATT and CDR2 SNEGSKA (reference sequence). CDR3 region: CSARLVSPYNEQFF. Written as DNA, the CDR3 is TGCAGTGCTAGGCTAGTTTCTCCCTACAATGAGCAGTTCTTC.

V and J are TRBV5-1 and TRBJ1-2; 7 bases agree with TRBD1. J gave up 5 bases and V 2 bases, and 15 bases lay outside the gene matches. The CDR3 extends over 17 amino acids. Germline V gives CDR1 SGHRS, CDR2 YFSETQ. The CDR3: CASSFHGQASMGYGYTF. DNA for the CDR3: TGCGCCAGCAGCTTCCATGGACAGGCTAGCATGGGGTATGGCTACACCTTC.

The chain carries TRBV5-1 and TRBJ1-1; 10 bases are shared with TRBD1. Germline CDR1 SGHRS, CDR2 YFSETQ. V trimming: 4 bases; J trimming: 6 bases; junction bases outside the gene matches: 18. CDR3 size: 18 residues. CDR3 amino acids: CASSARDRGLRGASEAFF. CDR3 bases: TGCGCCAGCAGCGCCCGGGACAGGGGCCTTAGGGGGGCTTCTGAAGCTTTCTTT.

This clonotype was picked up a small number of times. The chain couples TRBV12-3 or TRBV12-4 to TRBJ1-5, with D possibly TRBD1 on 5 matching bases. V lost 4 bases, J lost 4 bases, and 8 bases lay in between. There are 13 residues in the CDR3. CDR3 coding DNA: TGTGCCAGCAGTTCAGGACAAAATCAGCCCCAGCATTTT. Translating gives CASSSGQNQPQHF.

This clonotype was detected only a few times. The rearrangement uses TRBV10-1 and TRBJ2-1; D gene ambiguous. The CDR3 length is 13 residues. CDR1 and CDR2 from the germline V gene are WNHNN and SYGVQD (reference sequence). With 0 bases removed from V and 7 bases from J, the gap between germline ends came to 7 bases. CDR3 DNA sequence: TGCGCCAGCAGTGAGTCGTCCGCTAATGAGCAGTTCTTC. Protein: CASSESSANEQFF.